The rows below give T cell receptor beta chains drawn from one sample of a study of TIL therapy for anti-PD-1-resistant metastatic lung cancer. Profiled with immunoSEQ multiplex PCR; TCRdb holds only in-frame clones, not every one. The sample consists of roughly 50,000 clones, less than 75% of them appearing once. The source was tumor tissue, collected at baseline. All receptors derive from a person aged 25-80 years with non-small cell lung cancer. Each CDR3 is given with its conserved first and last residue. D genes are given only for firm matches. A clone size is listed for some rows: how often the clone was seen (once, few, many), or a class if it is expanded.

v_call: TRBV5-1; cdr3_length: 16; clone_size: .; j_call: TRBJ2-1; d_call: .; cdr3_aa: CASRPVANDVYNEQFF; cdr3_nt: TGCGCCAGCAGACCCGTAGCAAACGATGTATACAATGAGCAGTTCTTC
v_call: TRBV7-9; cdr3_length: 17; clone_size: .; j_call: TRBJ2-5; d_call: TRBD1; cdr3_aa: CASSSTGTGLPQETQYF; cdr3_nt: TGTGCCAGCAGCTCCACCGGGACAGGGCTCCCTCAAGAGACCCAGTACTTC
v_call: TRBV29-1; cdr3_length: 15; clone_size: .; j_call: TRBJ2-1; d_call: TRBD2; cdr3_aa: CSVGSAGGSYNEQFF; cdr3_nt: TGCAGCGTTGGGTCGGCGGGAGGTTCCTACAATGAGCAGTTCTTC
v_call: TRBV21-1; cdr3_length: 15; clone_size: .; j_call: TRBJ2-7; d_call: .; cdr3_aa: CASSKWGGRRVEQYF; cdr3_nt: TGTGCCAGCAGCAAATGGGGGGGAAGGAGGGTGGAGCAGTACTTC
v_call: TRBV4-3; cdr3_length: 14; clone_size: once; j_call: TRBJ2-5; d_call: .; cdr3_aa: CASSRHLGQETQYF; cdr3_nt: TGCGCCAGCAGCCGCCACCTAGGGCAAGAGACCCAGTACTTC
v_call: TRBV30; cdr3_length: 14; clone_size: .; j_call: TRBJ1-2; d_call: .; cdr3_aa: CAWNDAGKFYGYTF; cdr3_nt: TGTGCCTGGAATGATGCAGGCAAATTTTATGGCTACACCTTC
v_call: TRBV29-1; cdr3_length: 15; clone_size: .; j_call: TRBJ2-7; d_call: .; cdr3_aa: CSVGGKQGMGYEQYF; cdr3_nt: TGCAGCGTCGGGGGAAAACAGGGGATGGGGTACGAGCAGTACTTC
v_call: TRBV5-1; cdr3_length: 16; clone_size: few; j_call: TRBJ2-7; d_call: TRBD2; cdr3_aa: CASSPGGLAGVGEQYF; cdr3_nt: TGCGCCAGCAGCCCGGGGGGGCTAGCGGGAGTGGGGGAGCAGTACTTC
v_call: TRBV6-1; cdr3_length: 12; clone_size: .; j_call: TRBJ2-1; d_call: .; cdr3_aa: CASREGRWEQFF; cdr3_nt: TGTGCCAGCAGGGAAGGGCGGTGGGAGCAGTTCTTC
v_call: TRBV5-1; cdr3_length: 15; clone_size: .; j_call: TRBJ2-1; d_call: TRBD2; cdr3_aa: CASSLGVAGQGEQFF; cdr3_nt: TGCGCCAGCAGCTTGGGCGTAGCGGGGCAGGGTGAGCAGTTCTTC
v_call: TRBV7-9; cdr3_length: 15; clone_size: .; j_call: TRBJ1-6; d_call: TRBD1; cdr3_aa: CASSLAAGGSSPLHF; cdr3_nt: TGTGCCAGCAGCTTAGCTGCAGGGGGCAGTTCACCCCTCCACTTT
v_call: TRBV5-1; cdr3_length: 13; clone_size: .; j_call: TRBJ2-5; d_call: .; cdr3_aa: CASRFYGQETQYF; cdr3_nt: TGCGCCAGCAGATTCTACGGGCAAGAGACCCAGTACTTC
v_call: TRBV2; cdr3_length: 16; clone_size: once; j_call: TRBJ2-1; d_call: TRBD2; cdr3_aa: CASSEARLAGANEQFF; cdr3_nt: TGTGCCAGCAGTGAAGCGAGACTAGCGGGGGCGAATGAGCAGTTCTTC
v_call: TRBV13; cdr3_length: 14; clone_size: .; j_call: TRBJ1-1; d_call: .; cdr3_aa: CASSPWGGNTEAFF; cdr3_nt: TGTGCCAGCAGCCCCTGGGGGGGGAACACTGAAGCTTTCTTT
v_call: TRBV7-3; cdr3_length: 15; clone_size: .; j_call: TRBJ2-1; d_call: TRBD2; cdr3_aa: CASSFSGGAHNEQFF; cdr3_nt: TGTGCCAGCAGTTTTAGCGGGGGGGCCCACAATGAGCAGTTCTTC
v_call: TRBV6-1; cdr3_length: 14; clone_size: .; j_call: TRBJ2-7; d_call: .; cdr3_aa: CASSEQADYYEQYF; cdr3_nt: TGTGCCAGCAGTGAACAAGCAGACTACTACGAGCAGTACTTC
v_call: TRBV12-1; cdr3_length: 15; clone_size: .; j_call: TRBJ2-4; d_call: .; cdr3_aa: CASSFTAVPKNIQYF; cdr3_nt: TGTGCCAGCAGCTTTACGGCAGTCCCCAAAAACATTCAGTACTTC
v_call: TRBV15; cdr3_length: 14; clone_size: .; j_call: TRBJ2-7; d_call: .; cdr3_aa: CATSRIQGTYEQYF; cdr3_nt: TGTGCCACCAGCAGGATTCAGGGGACCTACGAGCAGTACTTC
v_call: TRBV25-1; cdr3_length: 16; clone_size: few; j_call: TRBJ2-1; d_call: TRBD1; cdr3_aa: CASSDSRQGPYNEQFF; cdr3_nt: TGTGCCAGCAGTGATTCTCGACAGGGACCCTACAATGAGCAGTTCTTC
v_call: TRBV6-5; cdr3_length: 14; clone_size: .; j_call: TRBJ1-3; d_call: .; cdr3_aa: CASRKGTSGNTIYF; cdr3_nt: TGTGCCAGCAGGAAGGGGACCTCTGGAAACACCATATATTTT
v_call: TRBV6-5; cdr3_length: 15; clone_size: .; j_call: TRBJ1-3; d_call: .; cdr3_aa: CASSPPPDTGNTIYF; cdr3_nt: TGTGCCAGCAGTCCCCCCCCGGATACTGGAAACACCATATATTTT
v_call: TRBV7-3; cdr3_length: 15; clone_size: .; j_call: TRBJ2-5; d_call: .; cdr3_aa: CASSPGLQGEETQYF; cdr3_nt: TGTGCCAGCAGCCCAGGACTTCAGGGAGAAGAGACCCAGTACTTC
v_call: TRBV6-5; cdr3_length: 14; clone_size: .; j_call: TRBJ1-2; d_call: TRBD1; cdr3_aa: CASSIDRGQGGYTF; cdr3_nt: TGTGCCAGCAGTATAGACAGGGGACAAGGTGGCTACACCTTC
v_call: TRBV28; cdr3_length: 14; clone_size: few; j_call: TRBJ2-7; d_call: .; cdr3_aa: CASSLSDHTYEQYF; cdr3_nt: TGTGCCAGCAGTTTATCGGACCATACCTACGAGCAGTACTTC
v_call: TRBV7-2; cdr3_length: 15; clone_size: .; j_call: TRBJ2-7; d_call: TRBD2; cdr3_aa: CASSLVVAGGFEQYF; cdr3_nt: TGTGCCAGCAGCTTAGTCGTAGCGGGAGGGTTCGAGCAGTACTTC
v_call: TRBV28; cdr3_length: 14; clone_size: .; j_call: TRBJ1-2; d_call: TRBD1; cdr3_aa: CAIAKQGTGYGYTF; cdr3_nt: TGTGCCATCGCCAAACAGGGGACTGGGTATGGCTACACCTTC
v_call: TRBV11-2; cdr3_length: 15; clone_size: .; j_call: TRBJ1-1; d_call: TRBD1; cdr3_aa: CASSLERAGGTEAFF; cdr3_nt: TGTGCCAGCAGCTTAGAAAGGGCAGGGGGGACTGAAGCTTTCTTT
v_call: TRBV19; cdr3_length: 17; clone_size: few; j_call: TRBJ2-2; d_call: TRBD2; cdr3_aa: CASSRLAGGANTGELFF; cdr3_nt: TGTGCCAGTTCGCGGCTAGCGGGAGGTGCAAACACCGGGGAGCTGTTTTTT
v_call: TRBV29-1; cdr3_length: 12; clone_size: .; j_call: TRBJ2-5; d_call: .; cdr3_aa: CSVEKHQETQYF; cdr3_nt: TGCAGCGTGGAAAAACATCAAGAGACCCAGTACTTC
v_call: TRBV6-1; cdr3_length: 14; clone_size: .; j_call: TRBJ1-6; d_call: TRBD1; cdr3_aa: CASSEQGGNSPLHF; cdr3_nt: TGTGCCAGCAGTGAACAAGGGGGCAATTCACCCCTCCACTTT
v_call: TRBV14; cdr3_length: 16; clone_size: .; j_call: TRBJ1-2; d_call: .; cdr3_aa: CASSQAGTSFDYGYTF; cdr3_nt: TGTGCCAGCAGCCAAGCGGGGACCTCTTTCGACTATGGCTACACCTTC
v_call: TRBV11-2; cdr3_length: 13; clone_size: .; j_call: TRBJ2-7; d_call: TRBD1; cdr3_aa: CASSFGQAYEQYF; cdr3_nt: TGTGCCAGCAGCTTCGGACAGGCGTACGAGCAGTACTTC
v_call: TRBV7-3; cdr3_length: 15; clone_size: few; j_call: TRBJ1-1; d_call: .; cdr3_aa: CASSLRSRANTEAFF; cdr3_nt: TGTGCCAGCAGCTTAAGGAGCAGGGCGAACACTGAAGCTTTCTTT
v_call: TRBV11-3; cdr3_length: 16; clone_size: .; j_call: TRBJ2-3; d_call: TRBD2; cdr3_aa: CASSYEGSGGEDTQYF; cdr3_nt: TGTGCCAGCAGCTACGAAGGAAGCGGGGGGGAAGATACGCAGTATTTT
v_call: TRBV9; cdr3_length: 14; clone_size: .; j_call: TRBJ1-6; d_call: TRBD1; cdr3_aa: CASSVADRNSPLHF; cdr3_nt: TGTGCCAGCAGCGTAGCGGACAGGAATTCACCCCTCCACTTT
v_call: TRBV5-1; cdr3_length: 14; clone_size: .; j_call: TRBJ2-7; d_call: TRBD1; cdr3_aa: CASVGQGADYEQYF; cdr3_nt: TGCGCCAGCGTAGGGCAGGGGGCCGACTACGAGCAGTACTTC
v_call: TRBV27; cdr3_length: 15; clone_size: .; j_call: TRBJ2-1; d_call: TRBD2; cdr3_aa: CASSPRSGGANEQFF; cdr3_nt: TGTGCCAGCAGCCCCCGTAGCGGGGGGGCAAATGAGCAGTTCTTC
v_call: TRBV10-1; cdr3_length: 13; clone_size: .; j_call: TRBJ2-7; d_call: .; cdr3_aa: CASNRQGSYEQYF; cdr3_nt: TGCGCCAGCAATAGGCAGGGATCCTACGAGCAGTACTTC
v_call: TRBV5-1; cdr3_length: 15; clone_size: .; j_call: TRBJ1-3; d_call: .; cdr3_aa: CASSLNRNSGNTIYF; cdr3_nt: TGCGCCAGCAGCTTGAACAGGAACTCTGGAAACACCATATATTTT
v_call: TRBV12-1; cdr3_length: 15; clone_size: medium-sized; j_call: TRBJ1-5; d_call: .; cdr3_aa: CASSFWDSLNQPQHF; cdr3_nt: TGTGCCAGCAGCTTTTGGGACAGCCTCAATCAGCCCCAGCATTTT
v_call: TRBV7-3; cdr3_length: 16; clone_size: .; j_call: TRBJ1-2; d_call: .; cdr3_aa: CASSLIFKPRNYGYTF; cdr3_nt: TGTGCCAGCAGCTTAATTTTCAAACCGAGAAACTATGGCTACACCTTC
v_call: TRBV19; cdr3_length: 16; clone_size: .; j_call: TRBJ2-2; d_call: .; cdr3_aa: CASSILEQGRTGELFF; cdr3_nt: TGTGCCAGTAGTATCTTAGAACAGGGTCGGACCGGGGAGCTGTTTTTT
v_call: TRBV28; cdr3_length: 13; clone_size: .; j_call: TRBJ1-1; d_call: .; cdr3_aa: CASSLLRAYEAFF; cdr3_nt: TGTGCCAGCAGTTTATTGAGGGCGTATGAAGCTTTCTTT
v_call: TRBV6-1; cdr3_length: 15; clone_size: .; j_call: TRBJ2-3; d_call: .; cdr3_aa: CASRPTNVRTDTQYF; cdr3_nt: TGTGCCAGCAGACCGACGAACGTACGCACAGATACGCAGTATTTT
v_call: TRBV9; cdr3_length: 15; clone_size: .; j_call: TRBJ2-1; d_call: TRBD1; cdr3_aa: CASSGDRGHFYEQFF; cdr3_nt: TGTGCCAGCAGCGGGGACAGGGGGCACTTCTATGAGCAGTTCTTC
v_call: TRBV27; cdr3_length: 14; clone_size: .; j_call: TRBJ2-7; d_call: TRBD2; cdr3_aa: CASAWTSGSHEQYF; cdr3_nt: TGTGCCAGCGCCTGGACTAGCGGGAGCCACGAGCAGTACTTC
v_call: TRBV30; cdr3_length: 12; clone_size: .; j_call: TRBJ2-7; d_call: TRBD1; cdr3_aa: CAHSGGAYEQYF; cdr3_nt: TGTGCCCATTCAGGGGGCGCCTACGAGCAGTACTTC
v_call: TRBV9; cdr3_length: 15; clone_size: .; j_call: TRBJ1-5; d_call: .; cdr3_aa: CASSVNGGANQPQHF; cdr3_nt: TGTGCCAGCAGCGTTAACGGTGGGGCCAATCAGCCCCAGCATTTT
v_call: TRBV19; cdr3_length: 14; clone_size: .; j_call: TRBJ2-5; d_call: .; cdr3_aa: CASSNSAYQETQYF; cdr3_nt: TGTGCCAGTAGTAACAGCGCGTACCAAGAGACCCAGTACTTC
v_call: TRBV28; cdr3_length: 14; clone_size: few; j_call: TRBJ2-7; d_call: TRBD1; cdr3_aa: CASSSHRGSYEQYF; cdr3_nt: TGTGCCAGCAGTTCCCACAGGGGTTCCTACGAGCAGTACTTC
v_call: TRBV5-1; cdr3_length: 13; clone_size: .; j_call: TRBJ2-5; d_call: .; cdr3_aa: CASTGPTQETQYF; cdr3_nt: TGCGCCAGCACAGGACCTACCCAAGAGACCCAGTACTTC
v_call: TRBV7-9; cdr3_length: 14; clone_size: .; j_call: TRBJ2-7; d_call: .; cdr3_aa: CASSLAGDLYEQYF; cdr3_nt: TGTGCCAGCAGCTTAGCGGGGGACCTCTACGAGCAGTACTTC
v_call: TRBV2; cdr3_length: 13; clone_size: .; j_call: TRBJ2-5; d_call: TRBD1; cdr3_aa: CASSQGQRETQYF; cdr3_nt: TGTGCCAGCAGCCAGGGACAGCGAGAGACCCAGTACTTC
v_call: TRBV7-2; cdr3_length: 12; clone_size: .; j_call: TRBJ2-7; d_call: .; cdr3_aa: CASTLGHFEQYF; cdr3_nt: TGTGCCAGCACCCTTGGCCACTTCGAGCAGTACTTC
v_call: TRBV5-1; cdr3_length: 14; clone_size: .; j_call: TRBJ1-6; d_call: TRBD1; cdr3_aa: CASSQTGGDSPLHF; cdr3_nt: TGCGCCAGCAGTCAGACAGGGGGCGATTCACCCCTCCACTTT